Shown below are 14 T cell receptor beta chains from a single sample sequenced in a study of Ad26.COV2.S vaccination and SARS-CoV-2 variants. Profiled with immunoSEQ multiplex PCR; TCRdb holds only in-frame clones, not every one. This table holds a few hundred thousand clones, 87% found once. Treatment indicated: around 19 received Ad26.COV2.S at low or high dose, single or two shots; about five received placebo; per-sample allocation not given. Sample collection was performed on day 63 after the first vaccine or placebo injection. The material sequenced was peripheral blood, taken in a trial of Ad26.COV2.S vaccine versus placebo. These TCRs come from a person between 18 and 60 years old who received the Ad26.COV2.S COVID-19 vaccine or a placebo.

The chain carries TRBV7-2 and TRBJ1-2; D not certain. Trimming took off 1 base at V and 2 bases at J, with 8 bases between the two ends. The CDR3 has 14 amino acids. Germline CDR1 SGHTA, CDR2 FQGNSA. The CDR3 DNA reads TGTGCCAGCAGCTTAGTTCACATGAACTATGGCTACACCTTC. This translates into CASSLVHMNYGYTF.

The chain carries TRBV18 and TRBJ2-7; TRBD2 matches at 12 bases. Trimming at V came to 1 base and at J to 7 bases, leaving 11 bases not matched to a gene. The CDR3 is 17 amino acids. Germline CDR1 KGHSH, CDR2 LQKENI. CDR3 in amino acids: CASSPHLTSGSIGEQYV. CDR3 coding DNA: TGTGCCAGCTCACCACATTTGACTAGCGGGAGTATCGGTGAGCAGTACGTC.

The chain couples TRBV5-4 to TRBJ2-3, with TRBD2 identical over 11 bases. Germline V CDR1 and CDR2: SGHNT, YYREEE (reference sequence). The length of the CDR3 is 16 residues. After removal of 4 bases from V and 0 bases from J, the junction contained 4 bases not matched to a gene. CDR3 sequence: CASSLTSGRSTDTQYF. The CDR3 DNA sequence: TGTGCCAGCAGCCTAACTAGCGGGAGAAGCACAGATACGCAGTATTTT.

Written as DNA, the CDR3 is TGTGCCAGCAGCTTAGTTGGCGGAGTCGGGACAGATACGCAGTATTTT. It codes for CASSLVGGVGTDTQYF. The V call is TRBV7-2, the J call TRBJ2-3; D remains unclear. The CDR3 length is 16 residues. Germline V gives CDR1 SGHTA, CDR2 FQGNSA. The V end lost 1 base, the J end lost 3 bases, and 14 bases lay between the germline ends.

The V gene is TRBV4-2, the J gene TRBJ1-1, with 7 bases identical to TRBD1. CDR3 length: 15 residues. Germline V gives CDR1 LGHNA, CDR2 YNFKEQ. The junction had 10 bases not matched to a gene; V was cut back by 4 bases and J by 5 bases. The CDR3 protein is CASSPIVRGRTEAFF. CDR3 coding DNA: TGTGCCAGCAGCCCTATAGTTAGGGGGCGAACTGAAGCTTTCTTT.

The sample holds a few counts of this clone. The chain joins TRBV6-2 or TRBV6-3 to TRBJ1-5; D not resolved. CDR3 size: 12 residues. Trimming took 2 bases from V and 7 from J, leaving 6 bases between them. The germline gives CDR1 MNHEY, CDR2 SVGEGT. CDR3 region: CASSYMAQPQHF. The CDR3 coding sequence is TGTGCCAGCAGTTACATGGCCCAGCCCCAGCATTTT.

The chain employs TRBV10-3 and TRBJ2-5, with 8 bases aligning to TRBD1. CDR1 is ENHRY, CDR2 SYGVKD, per germline. CDR3 length equals 14 residues. Trimming removed 6 bases from V and 5 bases from J; junction bases left unmatched: 8. The CDR3 sequence is CAISSQGAGETQYF. CDR3 sequence (DNA): TGTGCCATCAGCTCGCAGGGGGCAGGGGAGACCCAGTACTTC.

V is TRBV19 and J is TRBJ2-7; 10 bases match TRBD1. Germline CDR1 is LNHDA and CDR2 is SQIVND (reference sequence). The V and J ends lost 4 bases and 2 bases, in that order; junction bases with no gene match: 2. CDR3 size: 14 residues. CDR3 DNA sequence: TGTGCCAGTAGTAACGACAGGGGGCCCTACGAGCAGTACTTC. It specifies CASSNDRGPYEQYF.

The rearrangement links TRBV30 to TRBJ1-2, with TRBD1 matching over 8 bases. The CDR3 loop spans 14 amino acids. Germline values: CDR1 GTSNPN, CDR2 SVGIG (reference sequence). V gave up 8 bases and J gave up 2 bases; unmatched junction bases: 10. The CDR3 loop is CAAPGTGINYGYTF. Written as DNA, the CDR3 is TGTGCCGCCCCCGGGACAGGCATAAACTATGGCTACACCTTC.

The chain couples TRBV5-6 to TRBJ2-7, with a tentative D call TRBD2 (5 bases). The V gene's germline CDR1 is SGHDT and CDR2 YYEEEE. CDR3 size: 14 residues. V was clipped by 0 bases and J by 2 bases, with 9 bases between them. The chain's CDR3 is CASSLGTQPYEQYV. The CDR3 coding sequence is TGTGCCAGCAGCTTGGGGACTCAGCCCTACGAGCAGTACGTC.

The chain joins TRBV3-1 (or the pseudogene TRBV3-2) to TRBJ1-4; D unclear. The germline gives CDR1 LGHDT, CDR2 YNNKEL (reference sequence). Trimming removed 1 base at V and 8 bases at J, with 8 bases between. This CDR3 region has 13 residues. For the CDR3, the DNA is TGTGCCAGCAGCCAAGTACCCGGCGAAAAACTGTTTTTT. Residues: CASSQVPGEKLFF.

The chain has TRBV6-5 and TRBJ2-6; the D is unclear. CDR3 length equals 14 residues. Germline CDR1 reads MNHEY; CDR2 reads SVGAGI. The V end lost 7 bases, the J end lost 4 bases, and 11 bases lay between the germline ends. The CDR3 sequence is CASTESSGANVLTF. The CDR3 DNA sequence: TGTGCCAGCACCGAGTCATCCGGGGCCAACGTCCTGACTTTC.

The chain combines TRBV6-1 with TRBJ2-1, with D perhaps matching TRBD2 (6 bases). Germline V gene data show CDR1 as MNHNS and CDR2 as SASEGT. This CDR3 comprises 17 residues. V lost 4 bases, J lost 6 bases, and 22 bases lay in between. Here the CDR3 DNA reads TGTGCCAGCAGTGCCTCGTTAGGAACGGGAGAAGGCAATGAGCAGTTCTTC. Translating gives CASSASLGTGEGNEQFF.

The chain recombines TRBV4-2 with TRBJ1-3; the D is unclear. CDR3 length: 17 residues. V lost 3 bases, J lost 0 bases, and 15 bases lay in between. Germline CDR1 and CDR2: LGHNA and YNFKEQ. The CDR3 region has the DNA TGTGCCAGCAGCCAGCCCCCCAGGAGAAGCTCTGGAAACACCATATATTTT. This encodes CASSQPPRRSSGNTIYF.